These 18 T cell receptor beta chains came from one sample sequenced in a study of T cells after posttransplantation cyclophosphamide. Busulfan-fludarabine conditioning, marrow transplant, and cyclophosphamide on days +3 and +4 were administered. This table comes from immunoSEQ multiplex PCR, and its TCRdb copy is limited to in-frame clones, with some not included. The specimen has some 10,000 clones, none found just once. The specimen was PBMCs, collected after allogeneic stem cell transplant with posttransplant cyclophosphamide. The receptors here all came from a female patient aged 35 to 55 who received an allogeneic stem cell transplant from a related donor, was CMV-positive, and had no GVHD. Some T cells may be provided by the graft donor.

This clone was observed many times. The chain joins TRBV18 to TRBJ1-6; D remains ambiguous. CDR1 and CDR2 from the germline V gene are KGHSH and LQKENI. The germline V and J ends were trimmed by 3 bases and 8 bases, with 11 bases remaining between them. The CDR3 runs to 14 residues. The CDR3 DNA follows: TGTGCCAGCTCACCTGGCCATGAGGATTCACCCCTCCACTTT. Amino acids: CASSPGHEDSPLHF.

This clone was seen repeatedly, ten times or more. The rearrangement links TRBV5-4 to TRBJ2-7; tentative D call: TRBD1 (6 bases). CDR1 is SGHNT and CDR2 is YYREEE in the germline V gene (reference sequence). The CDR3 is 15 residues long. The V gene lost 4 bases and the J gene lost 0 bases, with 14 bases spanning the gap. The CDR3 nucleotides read TGTGCCAGCAGCCCTGGGACACTGAGCTCCTACGAGCAGTACTTC. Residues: CASSPGTLSSYEQYF.

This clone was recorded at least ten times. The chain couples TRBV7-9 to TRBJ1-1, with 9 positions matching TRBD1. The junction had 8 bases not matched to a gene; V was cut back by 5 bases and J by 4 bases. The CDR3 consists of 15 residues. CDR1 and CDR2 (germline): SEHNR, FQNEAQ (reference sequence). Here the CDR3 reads CASSPRTGGITEAFF. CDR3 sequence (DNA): TGTGCCAGCAGCCCACGAACAGGGGGCATCACTGAAGCTTTCTTT.

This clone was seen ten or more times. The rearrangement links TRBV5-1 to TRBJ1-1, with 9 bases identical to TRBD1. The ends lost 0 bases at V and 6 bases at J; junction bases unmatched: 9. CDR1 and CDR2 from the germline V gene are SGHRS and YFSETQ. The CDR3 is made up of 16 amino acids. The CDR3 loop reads CASSLGGRTGVPEAFF. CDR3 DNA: TGCGCCAGCAGCTTGGGGGGGAGGACAGGGGTCCCTGAAGCTTTCTTT.

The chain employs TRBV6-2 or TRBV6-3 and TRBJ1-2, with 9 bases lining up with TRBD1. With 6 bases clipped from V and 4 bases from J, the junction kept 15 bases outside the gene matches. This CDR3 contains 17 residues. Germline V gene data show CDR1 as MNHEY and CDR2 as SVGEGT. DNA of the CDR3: TGTGCCAGCAGCCCGACAGGGGGTAATATTTTCGGCTATGGCTACACCTTC. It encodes CASSPTGGNIFGYGYTF.

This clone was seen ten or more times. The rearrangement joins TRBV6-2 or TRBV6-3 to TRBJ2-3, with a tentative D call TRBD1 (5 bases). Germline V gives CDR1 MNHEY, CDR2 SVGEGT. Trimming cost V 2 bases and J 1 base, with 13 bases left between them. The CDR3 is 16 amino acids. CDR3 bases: TGTGCCAGCAGTTACGGGGCAGGCCTGCGCACAGATACGCAGTATTTT. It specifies CASSYGAGLRTDTQYF.

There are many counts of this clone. CDR3 sequence reads: CASSSTTGGLFF. Written as DNA, the CDR3 is TGTGCCAGCTCATCGACGACAGGGGGCTTGTTTTTT. This chain uses TRBV18 with TRBJ1-4; 10 positions agree with TRBD1. CDR1 KGHSH and CDR2 LQKENI come from the germline V gene. The CDR3 has 12 residues. Losses at the gene ends were 5 bases for V and 15 bases for J; bases not matched to a gene: 6.

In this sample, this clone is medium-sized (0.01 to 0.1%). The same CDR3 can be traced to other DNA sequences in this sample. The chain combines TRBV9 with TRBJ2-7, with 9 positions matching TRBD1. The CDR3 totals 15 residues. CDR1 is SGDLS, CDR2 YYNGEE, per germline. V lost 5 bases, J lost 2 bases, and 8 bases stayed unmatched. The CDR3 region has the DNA TGTGCCAGCAGTTTCGGACAGGGGACGGCCTACGAGCAGTACTTC. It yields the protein CASSFGQGTAYEQYF.

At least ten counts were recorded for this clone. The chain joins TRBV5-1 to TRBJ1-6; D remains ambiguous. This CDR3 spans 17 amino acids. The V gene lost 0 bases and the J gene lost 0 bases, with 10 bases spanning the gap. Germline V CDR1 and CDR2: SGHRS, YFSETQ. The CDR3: CASSLASGSSYNSPLHF. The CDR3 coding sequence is TGCGCCAGCAGCTTGGCCTCAGGAAGCTCCTATAATTCACCCCTCCACTTT.

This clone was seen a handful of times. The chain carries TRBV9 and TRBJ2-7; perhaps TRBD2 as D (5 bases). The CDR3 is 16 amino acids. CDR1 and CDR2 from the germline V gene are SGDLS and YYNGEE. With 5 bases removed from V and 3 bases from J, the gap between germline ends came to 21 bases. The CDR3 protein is CASSEAHTGINYEQYF. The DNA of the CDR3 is TGTGCCAGCAGTGAAGCGCACACGGGGATAAACTACGAGCAGTACTTC.

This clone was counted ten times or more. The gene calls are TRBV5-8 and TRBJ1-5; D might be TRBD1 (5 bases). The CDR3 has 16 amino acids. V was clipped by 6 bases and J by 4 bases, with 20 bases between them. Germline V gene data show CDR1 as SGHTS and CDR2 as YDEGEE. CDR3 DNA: TGTGCCAGCACCCCCCGATGGGCCAGGGTAAATCAGCCCCAGCATTTT. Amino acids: CASTPRWARVNQPQHF.

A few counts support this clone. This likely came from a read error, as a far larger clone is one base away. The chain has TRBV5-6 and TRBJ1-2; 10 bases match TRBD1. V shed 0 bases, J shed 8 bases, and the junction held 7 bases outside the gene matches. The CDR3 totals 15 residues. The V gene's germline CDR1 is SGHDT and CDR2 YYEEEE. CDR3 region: CASSLGDDRGQGYTF. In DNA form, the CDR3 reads TGTGCCAGCAGCTTGGGGGACGACAGGGGGCAAGGCTACACCTTC.

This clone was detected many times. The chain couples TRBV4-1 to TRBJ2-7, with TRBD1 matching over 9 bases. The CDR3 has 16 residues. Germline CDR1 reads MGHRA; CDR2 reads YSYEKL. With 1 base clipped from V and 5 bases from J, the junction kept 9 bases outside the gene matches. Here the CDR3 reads CASSQVRGQGFNEQYF. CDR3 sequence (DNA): TGCGCCAGCAGCCAAGTCCGAGGACAGGGGTTCAACGAGCAGTACTTC.

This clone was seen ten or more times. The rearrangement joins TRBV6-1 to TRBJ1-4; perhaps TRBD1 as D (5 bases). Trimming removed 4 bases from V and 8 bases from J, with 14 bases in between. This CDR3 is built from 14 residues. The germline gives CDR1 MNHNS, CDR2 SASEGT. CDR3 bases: TGTGCCAGCAGTGTGGGGGGATTCTCCGAAAAACTGTTTTTT. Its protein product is CASSVGGFSEKLFF.

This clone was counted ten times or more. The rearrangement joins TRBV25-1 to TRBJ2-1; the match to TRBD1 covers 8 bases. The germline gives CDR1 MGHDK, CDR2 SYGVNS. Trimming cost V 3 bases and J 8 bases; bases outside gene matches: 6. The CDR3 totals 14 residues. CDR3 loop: CASSDRQGFDEQFF. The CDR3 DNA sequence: TGTGCCAGCAGTGATAGACAGGGGTTCGATGAGCAGTTCTTC.

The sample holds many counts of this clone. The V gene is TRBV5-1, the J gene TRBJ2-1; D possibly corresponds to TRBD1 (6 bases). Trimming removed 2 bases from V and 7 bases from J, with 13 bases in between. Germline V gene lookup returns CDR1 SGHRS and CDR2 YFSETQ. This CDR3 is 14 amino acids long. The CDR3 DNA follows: TGCGCCAGCAGCTTCAGGGGAAATTGGAATGAGCAGTTCTTC. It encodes CASSFRGNWNEQFF.

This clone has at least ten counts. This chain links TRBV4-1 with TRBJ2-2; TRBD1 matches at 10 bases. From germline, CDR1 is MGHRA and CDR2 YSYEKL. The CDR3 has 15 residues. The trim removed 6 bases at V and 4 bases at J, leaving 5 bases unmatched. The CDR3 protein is CASRTGTGVTGELFF. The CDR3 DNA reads TGCGCCAGCAGAACCGGGACAGGGGTCACCGGGGAGCTGTTTTTT.

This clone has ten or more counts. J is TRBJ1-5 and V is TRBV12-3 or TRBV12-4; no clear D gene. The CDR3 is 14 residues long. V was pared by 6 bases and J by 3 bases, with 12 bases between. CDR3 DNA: TGTGCCAGCAGCAACCAGAGAAACAATCAGCCCCAGCATTTT. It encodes CASSNQRNNQPQHF.